The entry below describes one T cell receptor beta chain. This sample was taken from a study of T cells in Graves' hyperthyroidism and ophthalmopathy. The V end was cut by 6 bases, the J end by 3 bases, with 15 bases between. The CDR3 runs 13 residues. Germline values: CDR1 SQVTM, CDR2 ANQGSEA. Clinical symptoms, serum thyroxine and TRAb, thyroid ultrasound and orbital computed tomography were used for the diagnoses. TCR beta CDR3 region amplification was performed from RNA transcripts. Carried out on the TCR CDR3, a first-round RT-PCR used the HTBI primer set. TCRdb called the multiplex PCR reads again in MiXCR, with one record for every CDR3 protein. In the table there are 540,000 or so distinct CDR3 sequences, approximately 44% of which are singletons.

This receptor was obtained from an adult woman with Graves' disease, either hyperthyroidism or ophthalmopathy (not recorded which). Sequenced material: peripheral blood or thyroid tissue (not recorded which). This rearrangement joins TRBV29-1 to TRBJ2-7; the D gene could be TRBD1 or TRBD2 (5 bases each). CDR3 DNA: TGCAGCGTAGGCTCGGGGCTACACTACGAGCAGTACTTC. Translation: CSVGSGLHYEQYF.